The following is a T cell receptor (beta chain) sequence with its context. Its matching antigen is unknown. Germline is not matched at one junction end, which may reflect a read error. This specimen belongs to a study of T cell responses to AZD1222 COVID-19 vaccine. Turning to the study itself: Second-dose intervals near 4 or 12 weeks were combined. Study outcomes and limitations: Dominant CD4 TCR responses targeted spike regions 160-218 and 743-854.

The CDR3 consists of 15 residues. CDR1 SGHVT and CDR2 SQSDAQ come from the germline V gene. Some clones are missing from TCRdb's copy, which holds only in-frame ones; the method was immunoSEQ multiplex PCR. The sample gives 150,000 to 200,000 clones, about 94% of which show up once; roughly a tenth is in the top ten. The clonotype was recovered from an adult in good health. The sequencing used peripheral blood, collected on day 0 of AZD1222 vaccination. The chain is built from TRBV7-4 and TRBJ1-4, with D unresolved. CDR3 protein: CASSLARLANEKLFF. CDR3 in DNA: TGTGCCAGCAGCCTAGCGAGGCTTGCTAATGAAAAACTGTTTTTT.